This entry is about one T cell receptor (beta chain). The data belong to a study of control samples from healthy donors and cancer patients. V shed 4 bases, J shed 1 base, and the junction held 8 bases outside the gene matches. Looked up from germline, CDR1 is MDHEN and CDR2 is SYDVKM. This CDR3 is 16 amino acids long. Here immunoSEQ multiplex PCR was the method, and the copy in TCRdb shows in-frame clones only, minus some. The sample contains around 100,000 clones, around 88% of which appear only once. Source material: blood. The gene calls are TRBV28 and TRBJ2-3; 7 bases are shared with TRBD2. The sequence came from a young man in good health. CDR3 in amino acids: CASSSVGGRGTDTQYF. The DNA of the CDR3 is TGTGCCAGCAGTTCGGTAGGCGGGAGAGGCACAGATACGCAGTATTTT. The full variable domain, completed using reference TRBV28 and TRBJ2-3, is DVKVTQSSRYLVKRTGEKVFLECVQDMDHENMFWYRQDPGLGLRLIYFSYDVKMKEKGDIPEGYSVSREKKERFSLILESASTNQTSMYLCASSSVGGRGTDTQYFGPGTRLTVL.